Listed below are T cell receptor beta chains from one sample, sequenced in a study of T cells in localized non-small cell lung cancer. The method was immunoSEQ multiplex PCR; TCRdb's version includes in-frame clones alone and lacks a portion of them. The table shows 75,000 to 95,000 clones, with approximately 90% occurring only once. Here the sequenced sample was peripheral blood, taken before any cancer treatment. These TCRs come from a man aged 40 to 69 with stage I squamous cell lung carcinoma. The CDR3 runs from the conserved cysteine through the conserved F or W. The D gene is left open where the match is weak. Clone size is stated in some rows and not others, as once, few, many or a class when expanded.

>TRBJ2-3|NA|NA|TRBV2
CASSEYPGTDTQYF
TGTGCCAGCAGTGAATACCCGGGCACAGATACGCAGTATTTT
>TRBJ1-2|NA|NA|TRBV14
CASSQLSPGTSDGYTF
TGTGCCAGCAGCCAACTCTCCCCGGGAACGTCGGATGGCTACACCTTC
>TRBJ2-7|NA|TRBD1|TRBV6-5
CASSYDNRGLREQYF
TGTGCCAGCAGTTACGATAACAGGGGGCTTCGCGAGCAGTACTTC
>TRBJ2-7|NA|NA|TRBV28
CASSSQGLNSYEQYF
TGTGCCAGCAGTTCACAGGGACTGAACTCCTACGAGCAGTACTTC
>TRBJ2-3|NA|TRBD1|TRBV10-3
CAISGQGPTDTQYF
TGTGCCATCAGTGGACAGGGACCCACAGATACGCAGTATTTT
>TRBJ1-2|NA|TRBD1|TRBV11-2
CASSPIRQGAVGYTF
TGTGCCAGCAGCCCTATTAGACAGGGGGCGGTTGGCTACACCTTC
>TRBJ1-3|NA|NA|TRBV6-6
CASSYGVLDGNTIYF
TGTGCCAGCAGTTACGGGGTCCTCGATGGAAACACCATATATTTT
>TRBJ1-1|once|NA|TRBV6-5
CASSYSRKGNTEAFF
TGTGCCAGCAGTTACTCGAGAAAGGGGAACACTGAAGCTTTCTTT
>TRBJ1-5|once|TRBD1|TRBV7-9
CASSLGDSPNQPQHF
TGTGCCAGCAGCTTAGGGGACAGCCCCAATCAGCCCCAGCATTTT
>TRBJ2-5|NA|NA|TRBV27
CASRPLGGEGLETQYF
TGTGCCAGCAGGCCCTTAGGGGGGGAGGGATTAGAGACCCAGTACTTC
>TRBJ2-3|NA|TRBD2|TRBV5-4
CASSLLRGGITDTQYF
TGTGCCAGCAGCCTCCTACGGGGGGGGATCACAGATACGCAGTATTTT
>TRBJ1-4|few|TRBD1|TRBV6-1
CASSDPTGYEKLFF
TGTGCCAGCAGTGACCCGACAGGGTACGAAAAACTGTTTTTT
>TRBJ1-1|NA|NA|TRBV19
CASSTTILHGTEAFF
TGTGCCAGTAGTACAACCATCCTTCATGGCACTGAAGCTTTCTTT
>TRBJ1-1|NA|NA|TRBV5-4
CASRRAAGNTEAFF
TGTGCCAGCAGACGGGCGGCCGGTAACACTGAAGCTTTCTTT
>TRBJ2-5|NA|NA|TRBV7-2
CASSKGLNLGETQYF
TGTGCCAGCAGCAAGGGACTTAATCTCGGGGAGACCCAGTACTTC
>TRBJ2-7|NA|NA|TRBV29-1
CSVADPRSYEQYF
TGCAGCGTTGCGGACCCCCGCTCTTACGAGCAGTACTTC
>TRBJ1-5|NA|NA|TRBV6-1
CASSEWAGNQPQHF
TGTGCCAGCAGTGAATGGGCTGGTAATCAGCCCCAGCATTTT
>TRBJ2-3|NA|TRBD2|TRBV7-9
CANHPRGGPTDTQYF
TGTGCCAACCACCCCCGGGGGGGGCCGACAGATACGCAGTATTTT
>TRBJ1-3|NA|TRBD1|TRBV9
CASRGQGDLTIYF
TGTGCCAGCAGGGGACAGGGAGATCTCACCATATATTTT
>TRBJ1-2|NA|TRBD1|TRBV7-9
CASPTPGQGVYGYTF
TGTGCCAGCCCGACTCCGGGACAGGGTGTCTATGGCTACACCTTC
>TRBJ2-7|once|NA|TRBV7-2
CASSPQTYSQEQYF
TGTGCCAGCAGCCCTCAGACCTATTCTCAGGAGCAGTACTTC
>TRBJ2-1|NA|NA|TRBV7-8
CASSPQGISNNEQFF
TGTGCCAGCAGCCCTCAGGGGATATCGAACAATGAGCAGTTCTTC
>TRBJ1-2|once|TRBD1|TRBV6-1
CASSPGGQGADYTF
TGTGCCAGCAGCCCTGGGGGACAGGGGGCTGACTACACCTTC
>TRBJ2-3|NA|TRBD1|TRBV27
CASSLRDSLTDTQYF
TGTGCCAGCAGTCTCCGGGACAGTCTCACAGATACGCAGTATTTT
>TRBJ2-7|few|TRBD1|TRBV6-1
CASSSTGSTYEQYF
TGTGCCAGCAGCTCGACAGGGAGTACCTACGAGCAGTACTTC
>TRBJ2-7|NA|NA|TRBV28
CATPHYEQYF
TGTGCCACCCCCCACTACGAGCAGTACTTC
>TRBJ1-5|NA|NA|TRBV28
CASQTGPLASQPQHF
TGTGCCAGCCAAACGGGGCCCCTAGCAAGTCAGCCCCAGCATTTT
>TRBJ2-7|once|NA|TRBV28
CASRPSGTSLYEQYF
TGTGCCAGCAGACCTTCCGGGACAAGCCTCTACGAGCAGTACTTC
>TRBJ1-4|NA|NA|TRBV10-2
CASSGALGEKLFF
TGCGCCAGCAGCGGGGCTCTGGGTGAAAAACTGTTTTTT
>TRBJ2-1|NA|NA|TRBV7-9
CASSLTPRGAPNNEQFF
TGTGCCAGCAGCTTAACTCCACGCGGGGCCCCGAACAATGAGCAGTTCTTC
>TRBJ1-5|NA|TRBD1|TRBV5-1
CASSFTGDSNQPQHF
TGCGCCAGCAGCTTCACAGGGGATAGCAATCAGCCCCAGCATTTT